This TCR beta chain was found in a study of Ad26.COV2.S vaccination and SARS-CoV-2 variants (TCRdb year 2021). Regarding the research as a whole: Donors in the vaccine arm were drawn from COV1001, a phase I-IIa trial of Ad26.COV2.S in healthy adults that was multicentre, randomized, double-blind and placebo-controlled. Dosing of Ad26.COV2.S was intramuscular, at either 5x10^10 or 1x10^11 viral particles, delivered as one shot or as two shots spaced 56 days apart. TCRbeta repertoire sequencing was used to assess the specificity and breadth of SARS-CoV-2-reactive T cell receptors after Ad26.COV2.S vaccination. A total of 32 samples were included in the TCR-sequenced set, comprising roughly 19 Ad26.COV2.S vaccine recipients, 5 placebo recipients and 8 SARS-CoV-2 convalescent individuals. Participants in the trial were split at random into five groups of five each, receiving low-dose or high-dose Ad26.COV2.S once or twice, or else placebo on both occasions. Investigators remained blinded to trial group allocation during experiments and outcome assessment. The study at large found these results: Substantial breadth of spike-specific CD8+ and CD4+ T cell responses was reported after vaccination. The authors noted that the TCR breadth and depth analyses may have underestimated total T cell responses. Spike-specific TCR breadth was higher in Ad26.COV2.S recipients than in placebo recipients (P = 0.0014). Vaccine and placebo recipients had comparable non-spike TCR breadth, which fits with the vaccine containing only spike. The study was not powered for comparison of responses between vaccine doses or regimens.

The CDR3 runs 15 residues from the cysteine to the phenylalanine. Left in the record is the CDR3 DNA by itself, 45 bases read in frame from the first base. V was cut back by 5 bases and J by 6 bases, leaving a gap of 16 bases between them. The germline V gene gives CDR1 as SGHTA and CDR2 as FQGNSA. TCRbeta CDR3 regions were sequenced with the immunoSEQ Assay. After extraction, genomic DNA underwent amplification by bias-controlled multiplex PCR, followed by high-throughput sequencing. On the study's bioinformatics: To quantify the absolute abundance of every unique TCRbeta CDR3 region, sequences were collapsed and filtered. T cell fraction was estimated by normalizing TCRbeta template counts to usable DNA, which was measured by amplifying reference genes present in all nucleated cells. Repertoire TCRs were annotated as SARS-CoV-2-specific by exact matching of V gene, CDR3 amino acid sequence and J gene to a known reactive TCR set. The reference SARS-CoV-2 TCR set came from MIRA and was filtered for enrichment in COVID-19-positive ImmuneCODE repertoires, removing public or cross-reactive TCRs. Using the MIRA antigens, annotated TCRs were further analysed by specific ORF or by position within an ORF. Breadth was defined as annotated unique rearrangements over total unique productive rearrangements; depth was the summed frequency of those rearrangements. TCR breadth was compared between groups using two-sided Wilcoxon rank-sum tests. As stored in TCRdb, this immuneACCESS dataset retains in-frame rearrangements with V and J assigned. A fraction of the clones does not appear; measured against another copy, unresolved V genes explain less than half of the discrepancy, and the remainder lacks a known reason. The DNA gave D and trimming, while V, J and clone size come from that table. Here the sample has about 440,000 clones; less than 95% occur a single time. The ten largest clonotypes hold around 4.5% of the sample.

Per the publication, the treatment or condition label means: about 20 received Ad26.COV2.S at low or high dose, single or two shots; 5 received placebo; per-sample allocation not given. For vaccine and placebo recipients, the sequenced repertoires came from samples collected on day 63 after the first injection. In Cohort 1b, about two dozen adults aged 18-55 years were enrolled at a single site in Boston, USA, between 29 July and 7 August 2020. Ad26.COV2.S was a replication-incompetent adenovirus type 26 vector expressing a prefusion-stabilized SARS-CoV-2 spike protein from the original Wuhan strain. In regard to this clone: This receptor's antigen is unknown. No base-level quality is on record; no much larger clone is a single base apart.

The V and J genes are TRBV7-2 and TRBJ2-2, and TRBD2 may be the D gene, going by 6 matching bases. The receptor was derived from a person aged 18-60 years who received the Ad26.COV2.S COVID-19 vaccine or a placebo. The sequenced sample was peripheral blood, obtained in a trial of Ad26.COV2.S vaccine versus placebo. The CDR3 reads CASSPVGGLAGELFF. In nucleotides, the sequence is TGTGCCAGCAGCCCCGTTGGAGGGTTGGCCGGGGAGCTGTTTTTT.